The present TCR beta chain was sequenced within a study of regulatory dendritic cells for organ transplantation. Here immunoSEQ multiplex PCR was the method, and the copy in TCRdb shows in-frame clones only, minus some. Of 30,000 or so clones listed, roughly 80% are singletons. V shed 2 bases and J shed 2 bases, with 5 bases lying between them. The CDR3 totals 13 residues. The germline V gene encodes CDR1 SNHLY and CDR2 FYNNEI. Remarks on this clone: The antigen is not known.

Study observations and caveats: Regulatory dendritic cells appeared to expand memory CD8+ clones less than mature ones. The most alloreactive TCR clonotypes were found in resting memory CD8+ cells. Considerable individual heterogeneity was seen in alloreactive memory CD8+ T cells. Naive T cells showed high diversity, memory cells less, memory CD8+ least.

The chain links TRBV2 to TRBJ2-3; no definite D call. The receptor was derived from a human donor in good health. Sequenced: naive CD4+ T cells from blood. Described subset: CD45RA+ naive T cells. The DNA for the CDR3 is TGTGCCAGCAGTGAACAGGACACAGATACGCAGTATTTT. Translating it yields CASSEQDTDTQYF.